This T cell receptor (beta chain) was recorded in a study of human T cells and chemical hapten exposure. In the study overall: The sensitizing agent was 2% DPC, placed on 2 cm by 2 cm of upper inner arm skin. Each week of the roughly 25-week study, patients had diphenylcyclopropenone applied to the scalp. Study-level results: TCRs exceeding a frequency of 1 in 1000 stayed unchanged under DPC sensitization. PT1 expanded TCR counts and patch test score were linked, and their correlation was positive.

The time point was: patch test 1, 2 weeks after DPC sensitization. The treatment was: therapeutic diphenylcyclopropenone sensitization with weekly scalp DPC. From whole blood left unfractionated, total RNA was extracted. CDR1 and CDR2 (germline): LNHDA, SQIVND (reference sequence). This CDR3 has 16 amino acids. The ends were cut back, 5 bases at V and 0 bases at J, with 17 bases in the middle. As concerns this clonotype: Its cognate antigen is unknown.

Via MiXCR, TCRdb re-called the RACE reads, giving one row per CDR3 protein. The sample lists about 52,000 distinct CDR3 sequences; 9.5% to 11% were seen once. The receptor comes from a middle-aged woman with alopecia areata. Some clones in this sample may be carry-over from other donors' samples. The sequences come from whole blood, collected in connection with sensitization to the hapten diphenylcyclopropenone (DPC). This sequence joins TRBV19 and TRBJ2-7; tentative D call: TRBD2 (6 bases). CDR3 DNA: TGTGCCAGTAGTCCCTCCATGAGCGGGTACTCCTACGAGCAGTACTTC. Encoded protein: CASSPSMSGYSYEQYF.